These 18 T cell receptor beta chains were all obtained from the same sample, sequenced in a study of T-cell reconstitution after alpha-beta-depleted transplantation in children listed by TCRdb under 2016. The library came from PCR. For sequencing, an Illumina HiSeq 2500 was employed. To normalize quantification of the TCRbeta repertoire, the TCR libraries were built with molecular barcoding that relied on unique molecular identifiers. The public reads were quality trimmed at Q25 with fastp and then assembled into clones with MiXCR by TCRdb, keeping productive beta chains. Rows matching on CDR3 protein sequence are summarized as one entry with the most common DNA and genes. Recorded for this sample are more than 500,000 distinct CDR3 sequences; around 10% of them occurred a single time. 14% of the sample comes from the top ten. The sample's treatment or condition, from its label and the paper: allogeneic hematopoietic cell transplantation with graft depleted of TCRalphabeta T cells and CD19 B cells.

Sample: PBMCs, mostly from graft donor cells, taken 180 days after TCRalphabeta/CD19-depleted stem cell transplant. Source of these receptors: a female patient aged 2-10 years who had a stem cell transplant for aplastic anemia, so the T cells may come from the graft donor.

This clonotype came up a few times. This chain links TRBV5-5 with TRBJ2-7; D perhaps matches TRBD1 (5 bases). CDR3 length: 14 amino acids. CDR1 is SGHKS and CDR2 is YYEKEE in the germline V gene (reference sequence). The V end was cut by 0 bases, the J end by 4 bases, with 11 bases between. CDR3: CASSLGRGWYEQYV. The CDR3 nucleotides read TGTGCCAGCAGCTTGGGTAGGGGTTGGTACGAGCAGTACGTC.

The chain has TRBV29-1 and TRBJ2-3; D is possibly TRBD1 (6 bases). CDR3 length: 15 amino acids. The germline V gene has CDR1 SQVTM and CDR2 ANQGSEA. V was clipped by 6 bases and J by 2 bases, with 18 bases between them. The CDR3 here is CSVPRDTSPTDTQYF. Here the CDR3 DNA reads TGCAGCGTACCCCGGGACACCTCTCCCACAGATACGCAGTATTTT.

This chain links TRBV19 with TRBJ1-1; a possible D gene is TRBD1 (5 bases). CDR3 size: 16 residues. With 3 bases removed from V and 0 bases from J, the gap between germline ends came to 14 bases. Per the germline V gene, CDR1 is LNHDA and CDR2 is SQIVND (reference sequence). The CDR3 DNA is TGTGCCAGTAGTATGCCCGCCGGGGACCTGAACACTGAAGCTTTCTTT. Protein product: CASSMPAGDLNTEAFF.

In its sample, this clonotype was seen a few times. V usage is TRBV3-1 and J usage is TRBJ2-1; 7 bases are shared with TRBD1. The CDR3 is 13 residues long. The V gene end was trimmed by 3 bases and the J gene end by 10 bases; junction bases not matched to a gene: 6. Germline V gene data show CDR1 as LGHDT and CDR2 as YNNKEL (reference sequence). The CDR3 spells CASSHAPGQEQFF. DNA for the CDR3: TGTGCCAGCAGCCACGCCCCGGGACAGGAGCAGTTCTTC.

This clonotype was counted ten times or more. V gene TRBV29-1 combines with J gene TRBJ1-1; D not certain. V lost 6 bases and J lost 7, with 18 bases in between. The CDR3 extends over 13 amino acids. Germline loops: CDR1 SQVTM, CDR2 ANQGSEA. CDR3 amino acids: CSVKGPLGFEAFF. CDR3 sequence (DNA): TGCAGCGTGAAAGGGCCTTTGGGCTTTGAAGCTTTCTTT.

The chain combines TRBV20-1 with TRBJ2-3; D might be TRBD2 (6 bases). The CDR3 loop spans 11 amino acids. The V end lost 4 bases, the J end lost 6 bases, and 8 bases lay between the germline ends. CDR1 is DFQATT and CDR2 is SNEGSKA in the germline V gene (reference sequence). DNA of the CDR3: TGCAGTGCTACCCTAGCGGATACGCAGTATTTT. Its translation: CSATLADTQYF.

This clonotype has only a few counts. The chain has TRBV9 and TRBJ1-5, with a tentative D call TRBD1 (5 bases). The CDR3 covers 14 residues. Germline V gene lookup returns CDR1 SGDLS and CDR2 YYNGEE. V lost 0 bases, J lost 3 bases, and 7 bases lay in between. The CDR3, as DNA: TGTGCCAGCAGCGTAGGAGGGACCAATCAGCCCCAGCATTTT. It is translated as CASSVGGTNQPQHF.

This clonotype was seen ten or more times. The chain recombines TRBV5-1 with TRBJ2-3; no clear D. With 0 bases removed from V and 6 bases from J, the gap between germline ends came to 2 bases. CDR3 length equals 11 residues. Germline assignment: CDR1 SGHRS and CDR2 YFSETQ. The CDR3 here is CASSLDDTQYF. CDR3 coding DNA: TGCGCCAGCAGCTTGGATGATACGCAGTATTTT.

This clonotype was seen a few times. V and J are TRBV20-1 and TRBJ2-5, with 9 bases identical to TRBD1. The CDR3 spans 15 residues. The V segment lost 1 base and the J segment 4 bases; nucleotides outside the gene matches: 7. The V gene's germline CDR1 is DFQATT and CDR2 SNEGSKA (reference sequence). CDR3 sequence: CSARAGTGLGETQYF. The CDR3 DNA sequence: TGCAGTGCTAGAGCAGGGACAGGGTTAGGAGAGACCCAGTACTTC.

In this sample, this clonotype turned up a few times. This chain joins TRBV7-3 and TRBJ2-2; tentatively, D is TRBD1 or TRBD2 (6 bases each). The CDR3 loop spans 16 amino acids. Germline CDR1 and CDR2: SGHTA and FQGTGA. V lost 0 bases and J 6 bases, leaving 14 bases between the germline ends. CDR3 loop: CASSLTSGAGAGELFF. The DNA for the CDR3 is TGTGCCAGCAGCTTAACGTCGGGGGCAGGTGCCGGGGAGCTGTTTTTT.

This clonotype has more than one count but fewer than ten. This chain links TRBV20-1 with TRBJ1-4; D may be TRBD1 (5 bases). V was trimmed by 5 bases and J by 0 bases, leaving 16 bases between them. The germline V gene encodes CDR1 DFQATT and CDR2 SNEGSKA (reference sequence). The CDR3 consists of 16 residues. This CDR3 is CSAQQGPGPTNEKLFF. The CDR3 nucleotides read TGCAGTGCTCAGCAAGGGCCGGGGCCAACTAATGAAAAACTGTTTTTT.

The rearrangement uses TRBV5-5 and TRBJ2-2, with 9 bases lining up with TRBD1. CDR3 length equals 14 residues. V gave up 3 bases and J gave up 4 bases; unmatched junction bases: 1. From germline, CDR1 is SGHKS and CDR2 YYEKEE (reference sequence). CDR3 protein: CASSWTGATGELFF. CDR3 in DNA: TGTGCCAGCAGCTGGACAGGGGCCACCGGGGAGCTGTTTTTT.

This clonotype was seen many times. CDR3 sequence: CASSYSKREGLQFF. The DNA of the CDR3 is TGTGCCAGCAGTTACTCGAAGCGGGAGGGCCTGCAGTTCTTC. This chain joins TRBV6-5 and TRBJ2-1; TRBD2 agrees at 10 bases. This CDR3 region has 14 residues. J gave up 12 bases and V 0 bases, and 5 bases lay outside the gene matches. The germline V gene has CDR1 MNHEY and CDR2 SVGAGI.

This clonotype was counted a few times. The chain uses TRBV4-3 and TRBJ2-1, with D unclear. This CDR3 is 15 amino acids long. Trimming took off 0 bases at V and 6 bases at J, with 12 bases between the two ends. From germline, CDR1 is LGHNA and CDR2 YSLEER. DNA of the CDR3: TGCGCCAGCAGCCAAGATGAAGGCGTGCCCAATGAGCAGTTCTTC. This codes for CASSQDEGVPNEQFF.

This clonotype was seen a few times. The chain joins TRBV29-1 to TRBJ1-4; D not certain. The DNA end is a closer match to TRBJ2-2, so the J assignment may be wrong. CDR1 is SQVTM and CDR2 is ANQGSEA in the germline V gene. This CDR3 is built from 10 residues. The CDR3 sequence: CSVGDRELFF. The DNA for the CDR3 is TGCAGCGTTGGTGACCGGGAGCTGTTTTTT.

The chain recombines TRBV7-9 with TRBJ2-5; D perhaps matches TRBD2 (5 bases). The CDR3 length is 15 residues. V dropped 3 bases and J dropped 2 bases, with 13 bases sitting between them. The V gene's germline CDR1 is SEHNR and CDR2 FQNEAQ (reference sequence). The CDR3 nucleotides are TGTGCCAGCAGCTTGCCCAGCGGTGATCAAGAGACCCAGTACTTC. This codes for CASSLPSGDQETQYF.

The rearrangement links TRBV27 to TRBJ1-4, with D hard to call. V gave up 8 bases and J gave up 11 bases, with 12 bases separating them. This CDR3 comprises 11 residues. Germline V gene lookup returns CDR1 MNHEY and CDR2 SMNVEV (reference sequence). In nucleotides, the CDR3 is TGTGCCAGCGGCCGGGTTAGGAAACTGTTTTTT. Encoded protein: CASGRVRKLFF. Full variable domain (rest looked up from reference TRBV27 and TRBJ1-4): EAQVTQNPRYLITVTGKKLTVTCSQNMNHEYMSWYRQDPGLGLRQIYYSMNVEVTDKGDVPEGYKVSRKEKRNFPLILESPSPNQTSLYFCASGRVRKLFFGSGTQLSVL.

This clonotype was picked up many times. The chain has TRBV5-8 and TRBJ2-5; either TRBD1 or TRBD2 may supply D (5 bases each). CDR3 length equals 14 residues. In germline, CDR1 is SGHTS, CDR2 YDEGEE. The V end lost 10 bases, the J end lost 0 bases, and 16 bases lay between the germline ends. The CDR3 protein is CAWGKAGHQETQYF. The CDR3 nucleotides read TGTGCCTGGGGGAAGGCAGGGCACCAAGAGACCCAGTACTTC.